This T cell receptor beta chain appears in the sequencing data of a study of metastatic and nonmetastatic thyroid tumors. Study-level background: Repertoire comparison spanned blood and tumor or nodule tissue of malignant and benign thyroid patients. Study-wide findings and caveats: Versus benign nodules, malignant thyroid tumors reportedly had significantly higher TCR beta diversity, in blood and tumor.

Among the patients, none had received any treatment before thyroid surgery. Comments on this clone: Its specificity is unknown.

Under the authors' procedure: A classifier of distant metastasis in papillary thyroid cancer was built from CDR3 differences (across clinicopathological groups). TCRdb used MiXCR to call clones anew from the PCR reads. The V and J calls follow TCRdb's processing rather than the paper's. The data hold almost 70,000 clones, with 12% to 15% observed a single time. The V end lost 0 bases, the J end lost 5 bases, and 16 bases lay between the germline ends. The germline gives CDR1 SGHTA, CDR2 FQGNSA. The CDR3 consists of 17 residues. The sample comprised blood. The TCR comes from a male donor with papillary thyroid cancer or a benign thyroid nodule (not recorded which). Some clones in this sample may be carry-over from other donors' samples. The chain links TRBV7-2 to TRBJ2-2; D might be TRBD1 (6 bases). The CDR3 sequence: CASSLALSGQDTGELFF. DNA of the CDR3: TGTGCCAGCAGCTTAGCCCTGTCGGGACAAGATACCGGGGAGCTGTTTTTT.